This T cell receptor (beta chain) appears in the sequencing data of a study of blood T cell repertoires in COVID-19 (dated by TCRdb to the early 2020s). Background for the entire study: Samples covering the acute and convalescent phases of COVID-19 were provided by collaborators in the United States, Italy and Spain. The prospective study material was composed of cDNA or gDNA derived from T cells, B-cell-depleted T cells, or PBMCs. The dataset comprised deeply sampled blood TCRbeta repertoires from subjects exposed to, actively infected with, or recovered from COVID-19. A freely available public database, intended as a resource for researchers studying the immune response to SARS-CoV-2, is where the repertoires were released. The samples were drawn from two sources: the first 160 participants of the ongoing ImmuneRACE study, and 1,000 to 1,500 subjects contributed by 6 global collaborators. Sample metadata almost always included a de-identified subject ID, COVID-19 status, age in years and sex. HLA class I and class II types, where available, came from metadata supplied by the sample provider rather than from assay-based typing. Findings and caveats that apply to the study as a whole: The amount of clinical and demographic metadata varied by source and participant and was provided uncurated.

TCRbeta CDR3 regions were amplified from genomic DNA by means of the immunoSEQ Assay, a bias-controlled multiplex PCR. Regarding the original processing steps: Within the assay, amplification of reference gene primers was used to estimate how many nucleated cells each sample contained. Sequence reads were collapsed and filtered to measure the absolute abundance of every unique TCRbeta CDR3 rearrangement. For each sample, productive Simpson clonality was calculated by taking the square root of Simpson's diversity index across productive rearrangements. The immuneACCESS repertoire file appears here via TCRdb, limited to in-frame rearrangements. These files lack a portion of the clones; in checked studies, under half of the deficit traces to unresolved V genes, and the cause of the others is not known. V and J calls and clone size follow that table, whereas D and trimming were derived from the DNA. The sample contains around 140,000 clones, approximately 70% of them found a single time. 1.5% to 2% of the sample rests with the top ten.

Spanning cysteine to phenylalanine, the CDR3 consists of 12 amino acids. Only the CDR3 portion is preserved as DNA: 36 bases, with reading frame beginning at the first base. From a lookup of the germline V gene, CDR1 and CDR2 are SGDLS and YYNGEE. At the junction V is shortened by 0 bases and J by 6 bases, with 5 bases in between. Whole blood was collected in K2EDTA tubes by collaborating institutions according to the institutions' own protocols. For TCRbeta analysis, collaborators shipped samples in one of three forms: frozen whole blood, isolated PBMCs, or DNA extracted from either of those sample types. This clone has a handful of counts. No cognate antigen has been identified for it. Qualities for individual bases were not recorded, and no much larger clone is one base off.

This TCR came from a woman in her 70s with acute or convalescent COVID-19. The receptor chain draws on TRBV9 and TRBJ2-3, with the D gene not confidently named. Sequencing was carried out using peripheral blood. CDR3 protein: CASSVDGDTQYF. At the DNA level, the sequence is TGTGCCAGCAGCGTAGACGGTGATACGCAGTATTTT.